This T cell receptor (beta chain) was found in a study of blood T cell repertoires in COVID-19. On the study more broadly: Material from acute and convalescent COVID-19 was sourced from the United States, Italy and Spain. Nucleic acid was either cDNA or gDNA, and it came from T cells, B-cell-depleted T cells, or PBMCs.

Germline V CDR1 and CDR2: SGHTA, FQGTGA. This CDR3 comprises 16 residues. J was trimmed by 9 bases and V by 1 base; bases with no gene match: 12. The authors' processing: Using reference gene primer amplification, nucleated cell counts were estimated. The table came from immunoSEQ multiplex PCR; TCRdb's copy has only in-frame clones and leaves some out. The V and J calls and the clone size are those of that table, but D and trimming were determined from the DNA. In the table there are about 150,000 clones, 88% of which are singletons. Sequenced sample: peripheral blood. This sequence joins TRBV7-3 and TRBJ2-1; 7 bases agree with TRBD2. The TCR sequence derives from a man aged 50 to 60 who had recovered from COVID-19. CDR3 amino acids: CASSLNLAGVISEQFF. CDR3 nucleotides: TGTGCCAGCAGCTTAAACTTGGCGGGAGTAATCAGTGAGCAGTTCTTC.